This is a list of T cell receptor beta chains from one sample in a study of T and B cells in COVID-19 patients. Via MiXCR, TCRdb re-called the multiplex PCR reads, giving one row per CDR3 protein. The sample holds 15,000 to 20,000 distinct CDR3 sequences, 25% to 35% seen once. The source material was blood. The source is a human donor who had recovered from COVID-19. CDR3s include the opening cysteine and the closing phenylalanine or tryptophan. The D gene is left open where the match is weak. The size of a clone is reported for some rows only, either as once, few or many, or as a class for expanded clones.

length	V	J	size	D	DNA	CDR3
14	TRBV6-2/TRBV6-3	TRBJ2-7	.	.	TGTGCCAGTAGTACAGGGTTCTGGTCCTACGAGCAGTACTTC	CASSTGFWSYEQYF
14	TRBV27	TRBJ1-2	many	.	TGTGCCAGCGGTGAGACTGGAGCTAACTATGGCTACACCTTC	CASGETGANYGYTF
15	TRBV15	TRBJ1-4	.	.	TGTGCCACCAGCAGAGATAAGGCTGGTAATGAAAAACTGTTTTTT	CATSRDKAGNEKLFF
14	TRBV6-6	TRBJ2-5	many	.	TGTGCCAGCAGTTACTCTACGTACCAAGAGACCCAGTACTTC	CASSYSTYQETQYF
13	TRBV29-1	TRBJ1-2	many	TRBD1	TGCAGCGTTGAGCATAGGGGGCCCGATGGCTACACCTTC	CSVEHRGPDGYTF
13	TRBV6-2/TRBV6-3	TRBJ1-5	few	.	TGTGCCAGCAGTTATTCTCGGGATCAGCCCCAGCATTTT	CASSYSRDQPQHF
13	TRBV29-1	TRBJ1-4	medium-sized	.	TGCAGCGTTGAGGCCGGAACTAATGAAAAACTGTTTTTT	CSVEAGTNEKLFF
13	TRBV12-3/TRBV12-4	TRBJ1-1	many	.	TGTGCCAGCAGTGCCGGGCCCAACACTGAAGCTTTCTTT	CASSAGPNTEAFF
11	TRBV20-1	TRBJ2-7	few	.	TGCAGTGCTAGGTTTGGTTACGAGCAGTACTTC	CSARFGYEQYF
17	TRBV13	TRBJ2-7	few	TRBD2	TGTGCCAGCAGCCGGGGACTAGCGGGGGGGCTCTCCTACGAGCAGTACTTC	CASSRGLAGGLSYEQYF
14	TRBV19	TRBJ1-4	medium-sized	.	TGTGCCAGTACACCTATGTTCGGTGGGGAAAAACTGTTTTTT	CASTPMFGGEKLFF
12	TRBV7-2	TRBJ2-5	.	.	TGTGCCAGCAGCTGGACAGAGAAGACCCAGTACTTC	CASSWTEKTQYF
17	TRBV6-9	TRBJ1-2	.	TRBD1	TGTGCCACCAATCACCGGGACAGGGAAGAGGAGGTCTATGGCTACACCTTC	CATNHRDREEEVYGYTF
12	TRBV6-2/TRBV6-3	TRBJ1-5	.	.	TGTGCCAGCAGTTACGATGCCTTGGCCCAGCATTTT	CASSYDALAQHF
15	TRBV6-5	TRBJ2-7	.	TRBD1	TGTGCCAGCAGTGAACTCGACAGGGGGCACTACGAGCAGTACTTC	CASSELDRGHYEQYF
15	TRBV10-3	TRBJ2-2	few	TRBD2	TGTGCCATCAGTGAGGGCGGGGGGAACACCGGGGAGCTGTTTTTT	CAISEGGGNTGELFF
15	TRBV7-6	TRBJ1-3	.	TRBD1	TGTGCCAGCAGCTTATGGGACAGAGGTGGAAACACCATATATTTT	CASSLWDRGGNTIYF
17	TRBV6-5	TRBJ2-3	many	TRBD2	TGTGCCAGCAGTTACGGGGGGGGGGTATCAGACACAGATACGCAGTATTTT	CASSYGGGVSDTDTQYF
13	TRBV19	TRBJ1-1	.	TRBD1	TGTGCCAGTAGACGGGACAGAGACACTGAAGCTTTCTTT	CASRRDRDTEAFF
16	TRBV18	TRBJ2-5	few	.	TGTGCCAGCTCACCTGGATATCAGGGGCCTCAAGAGACCCAGTACTTC	CASSPGYQGPQETQYF
13	TRBV19	TRBJ1-5	.	.	TGTGCCAGTAGTATAGGTTTAAGGGAGCCCCAGCATTTT	CASSIGLREPQHF
13	TRBV6-5	TRBJ2-1	.	TRBD1	TGTGCCAGCAGTTACTCTGACAGGGTCGAGCAGTTCTTC	CASSYSDRVEQFF
15	TRBV11-1	TRBJ2-2	.	TRBD2	TGTGCCAGCAGCAGTAGCGGGGGGGCAACCGGGGAGCTGTTTTTT	CASSSSGGATGELFF
14	TRBV18	TRBJ2-7	.	TRBD1	TGTGCCAGCTCACCACCGGGACAGGTTTACGAGCAGTACTTC	CASSPPGQVYEQYF
13	TRBV20-1	TRBJ1-5	.	.	TGCAGTGCTAGAGATGTGGCGGATCAGCCCCAGCATTTT	CSARDVADQPQHF
15	TRBV20-1	TRBJ1-2	.	.	TGCAGTGCGCGCCCTTCAACAGGGTATAACTATGGCTACACCTTC	CSARPSTGYNYGYTF
17	TRBV29-1	TRBJ1-1	few	TRBD1	TGCAGCCTCACCCGTTCGACAGGGTGGGCATCGAACACTGAAGCTTTCTTT	CSLTRSTGWASNTEAFF
14	TRBV18	TRBJ2-7	many	TRBD1	TGTGCCAGCTCACGACGACAGGGTGAAGACGAGCAGTACTTC	CASSRRQGEDEQYF
14	TRBV12-3/TRBV12-4	TRBJ1-2	.	.	TGTGCCAGCAGCTGGGGAGAAACTTCCTATGGCTACACCTTC	CASSWGETSYGYTF
16	TRBV10-3	TRBJ1-2	.	TRBD1	TGTGCCATCAGCAGAACCGGGACAGGGCTTATTTATGGCTACACCTTC	CAISRTGTGLIYGYTF
14	TRBV19	TRBJ2-7	.	TRBD1	TGTGCCAGTAGTCCCGACAGGGTGGCCTACGAGCAGTACTTC	CASSPDRVAYEQYF
18	TRBV5-1	TRBJ2-3	few	TRBD1	TGCGCCAGCAGCTTGGCGGCGCCCGGGACAGGTCCCACAGATACGCAGTATTTT	CASSLAAPGTGPTDTQYF
14	TRBV6-1	TRBJ1-1	few	TRBD1	TGTGCCAGCAGTGGCCAGGGGGCGGCCACTGAAGCTTTCTTT	CASSGQGAATEAFF
13	TRBV5-5	TRBJ2-2	many	.	TGTGCCAGCAGGACACCCCCCAACGGGGAGCTGTTTTTT	CASRTPPNGELFF
16	TRBV24-1	TRBJ2-3	few	TRBD2	TGTGCCACCAGTGATCCTAGCGGGGGACGGGCAGATACGCAGTATTTT	CATSDPSGGRADTQYF
13	TRBV6-2/TRBV6-3	TRBJ1-6	.	.	TGTGCCAGCAGTTACCTAACAGGCCGCCCCATCCACTTT	CASSYLTGRPIHF
13	TRBV10-3	TRBJ2-1	many	.	TGTGCCATCAGTGAAACTCTAGGTCATGAGCAGTTCTTC	CAISETLGHEQFF
15	TRBV20-1	TRBJ1-3	few	.	TGCAGTGCCCAGATGGGGCTGACCTCTGGAAACACCATATATTTT	CSAQMGLTSGNTIYF